This T cell receptor beta chain was captured by sequencing in a study of CD8 T cells in ankylosing spondylitis. Study results and caveats: Clones that were linked to disease were CD8+ and were relatively rare in peripheral blood.

TCRdb itself ran the 5' RACE reads through MiXCR, one entry per CDR3 protein. Of 380,000 or so distinct CDR3 sequences detected, approximately 20% appear once; the ten largest clones hold roughly 13%. The CDR3 is made up of 15 amino acids. Per germline, CDR1 DFQATT and CDR2 SNEGSKA (reference sequence). V gave up 2 bases and J gave up 4 bases, with 17 bases separating them. This clonotype was seen more than once but under ten times. The antigen is undetermined. The rearrangement links TRBV20-1 to TRBJ1-2; D perhaps matches TRBD1 (5 bases). The sample comprised blood, either unsorted or a sorted T cell fraction (not recorded which). The TCR comes from a male donor with ankylosing spondylitis or in good health (not recorded which). CDR3 region: CSARKTQGGTYGYTF. CDR3 DNA: TGCAGTGCTAGAAAGACCCAGGGTGGCACCTATGGCTACACCTTC.